This T cell receptor (beta chain) was captured in a study of shared clonotypes between healthy human individuals. Overall study context: Contributing individuals were two females and a few males aged 18 to 49. Plates per donor: three CD4 naive, three CD4 memory, two CD8 naive, one CD8 memory. Study-level findings and limits: When naive CD4 clonotypes were compared across a handful of donors, around 5% were shared. Depth of sequencing was expected to influence donor clonotype sharing.

The germline CDR1 and CDR2 sequences are SEHNR and FQNEAQ (reference sequence). CDR3 length: 13 residues. With 1 base removed from V and 2 bases from J, the gap between germline ends came to 6 bases. With respect to this clone: Its antigen is currently unknown. Other DNA variants within this sample encode the same CDR3.

Assay used: immunoSEQ multiplex PCR; TCRdb lists only in-frame clones, some missing. The data hold under 1,900,000 clones, with just under 99% observed a single time. V is TRBV7-9 and J is TRBJ2-7; D is unresolved. What was sequenced was naive CD4+ T cells sorted from blood. Subset denoted: CD45RA+ positively selected. The clonotype originates from a man younger than 45 in good health. As DNA, the CDR3 is TGTGCCAGCAGCTTAGGGCGGACCTACGAGCAGTACTTC. Its translation: CASSLGRTYEQYF.